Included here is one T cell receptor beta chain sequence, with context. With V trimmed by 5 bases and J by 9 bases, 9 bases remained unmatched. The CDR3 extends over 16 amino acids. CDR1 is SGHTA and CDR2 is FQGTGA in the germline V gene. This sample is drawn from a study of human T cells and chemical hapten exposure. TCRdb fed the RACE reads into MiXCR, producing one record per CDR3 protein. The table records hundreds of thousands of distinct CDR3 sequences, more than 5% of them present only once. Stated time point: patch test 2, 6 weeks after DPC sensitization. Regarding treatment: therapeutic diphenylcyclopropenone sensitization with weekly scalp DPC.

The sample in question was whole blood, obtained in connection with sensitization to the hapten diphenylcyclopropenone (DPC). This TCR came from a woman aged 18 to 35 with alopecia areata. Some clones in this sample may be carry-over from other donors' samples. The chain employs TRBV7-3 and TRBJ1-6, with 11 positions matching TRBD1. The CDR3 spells CASSLTPGQGVSPLHF. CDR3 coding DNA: TGTGCCAGCAGCCTTACCCCGGGACAGGGGGTTTCACCCCTCCACTTT.